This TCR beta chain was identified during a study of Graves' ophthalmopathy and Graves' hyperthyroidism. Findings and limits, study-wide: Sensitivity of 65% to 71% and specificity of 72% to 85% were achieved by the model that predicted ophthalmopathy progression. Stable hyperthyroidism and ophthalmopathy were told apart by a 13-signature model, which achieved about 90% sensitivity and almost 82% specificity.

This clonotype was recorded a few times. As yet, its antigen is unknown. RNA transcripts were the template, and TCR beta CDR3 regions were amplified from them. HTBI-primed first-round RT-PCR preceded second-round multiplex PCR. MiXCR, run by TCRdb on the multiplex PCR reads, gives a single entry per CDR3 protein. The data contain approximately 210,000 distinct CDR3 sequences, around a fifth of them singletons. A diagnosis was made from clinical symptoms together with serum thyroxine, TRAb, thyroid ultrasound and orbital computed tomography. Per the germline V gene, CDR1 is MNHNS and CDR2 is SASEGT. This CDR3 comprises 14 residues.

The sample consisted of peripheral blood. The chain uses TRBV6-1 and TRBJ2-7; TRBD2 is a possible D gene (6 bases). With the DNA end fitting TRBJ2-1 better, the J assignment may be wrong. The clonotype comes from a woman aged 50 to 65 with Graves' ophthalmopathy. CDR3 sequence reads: CASSPLMGGDEQFF. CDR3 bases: TGTGCCAGCAGCCCTCTGATGGGCGGGGACGAGCAGTTCTTC.